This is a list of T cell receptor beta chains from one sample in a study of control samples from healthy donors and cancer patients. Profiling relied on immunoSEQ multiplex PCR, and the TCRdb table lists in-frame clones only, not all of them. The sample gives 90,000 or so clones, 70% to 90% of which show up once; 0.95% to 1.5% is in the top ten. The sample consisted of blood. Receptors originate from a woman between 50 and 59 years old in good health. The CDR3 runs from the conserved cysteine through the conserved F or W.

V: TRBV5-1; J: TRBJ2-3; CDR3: CASSGRAGDTQYF
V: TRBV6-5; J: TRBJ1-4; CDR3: CASARTGATNEKLFF
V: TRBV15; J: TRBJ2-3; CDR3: CATSTDRTGTNTDTQYF
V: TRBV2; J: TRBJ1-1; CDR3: CASRDDTEAFF
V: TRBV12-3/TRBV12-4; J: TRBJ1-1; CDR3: CASRAGYTEAFF
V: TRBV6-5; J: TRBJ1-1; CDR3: CASKSIPNTEAFF
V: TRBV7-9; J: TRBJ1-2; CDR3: CASSSTVNPRYGYTF
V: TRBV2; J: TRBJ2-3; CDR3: CASSEDYSGRRGDTQYF
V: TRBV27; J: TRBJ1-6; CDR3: CASSLSRTLGSPLHF
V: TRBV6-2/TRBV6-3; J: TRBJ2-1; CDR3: CASSPRGAHSVREQFF
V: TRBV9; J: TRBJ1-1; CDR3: CASSVSEGVDTEAFF
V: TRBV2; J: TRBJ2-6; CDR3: CASSDLPGGNVLTF
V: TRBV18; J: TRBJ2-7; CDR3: CASSLSTGEQYF
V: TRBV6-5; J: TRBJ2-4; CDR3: CASNIREGGEIQYF
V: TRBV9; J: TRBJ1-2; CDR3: CASSVGAGTVYGYTF
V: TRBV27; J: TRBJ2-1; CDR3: CASSFSGNYNEQFF
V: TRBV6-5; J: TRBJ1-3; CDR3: CASSPPGGWANTIYF
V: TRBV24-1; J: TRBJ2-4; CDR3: CATSDLSGRTAKNIQYF
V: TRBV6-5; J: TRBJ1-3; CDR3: CASKFRTGNTIYF
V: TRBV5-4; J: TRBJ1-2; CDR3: CASSLPPGQLNYGYTF
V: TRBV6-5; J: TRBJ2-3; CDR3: CASRGLTGNTDTQYF
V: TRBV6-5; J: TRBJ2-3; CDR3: CASSYQGHDADTQYF
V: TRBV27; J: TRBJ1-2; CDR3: CASSGGGRLGGYTF
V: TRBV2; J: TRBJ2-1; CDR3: CASRRDTYYNEQFF
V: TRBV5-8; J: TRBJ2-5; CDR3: CASSLSGWYQETQYF
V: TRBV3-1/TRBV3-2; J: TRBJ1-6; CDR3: CASSYLRDSFNSPLHF
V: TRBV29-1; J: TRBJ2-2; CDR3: CSGVGQGAWTGELFF
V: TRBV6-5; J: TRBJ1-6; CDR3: CASSTRQFNSPLHF
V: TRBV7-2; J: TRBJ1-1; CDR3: CASSSQGGNTEAFF
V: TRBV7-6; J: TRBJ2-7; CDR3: CASSLHSQGTSYEQYF
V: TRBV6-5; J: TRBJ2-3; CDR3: CASSPLGGSTDTQYF
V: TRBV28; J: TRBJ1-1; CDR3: CASRRDRGRVSNTEAFF
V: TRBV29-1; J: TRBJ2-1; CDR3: CSAGTSGNNEQFF
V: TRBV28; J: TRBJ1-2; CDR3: CASSPTATGTTGYTF
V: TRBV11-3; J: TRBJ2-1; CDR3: CASSPRQGHGNEQFF
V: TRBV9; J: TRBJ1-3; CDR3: CASSVMGLDGNTIYF
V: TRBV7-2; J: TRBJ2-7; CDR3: CASSLAASGTYEQYF
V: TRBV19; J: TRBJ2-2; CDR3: CASSIWQSTGELFF
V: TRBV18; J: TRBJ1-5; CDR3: CASSPDFSQPQHF
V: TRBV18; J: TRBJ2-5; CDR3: CASSRDGQETQYF
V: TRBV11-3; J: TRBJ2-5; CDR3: CASSLGGQETQYF
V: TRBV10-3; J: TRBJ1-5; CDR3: CAISESFGRYPGPQHF
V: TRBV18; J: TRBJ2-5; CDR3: CASSLGTLRETQYF
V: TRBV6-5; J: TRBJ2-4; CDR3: CASGNAGAAKNIQYF
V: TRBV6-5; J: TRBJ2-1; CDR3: CASIPGWSSYNEQFF
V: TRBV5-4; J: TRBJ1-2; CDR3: CASSSLGSSDYGYTF
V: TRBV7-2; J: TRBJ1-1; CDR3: CASSELQVLNTEAFF
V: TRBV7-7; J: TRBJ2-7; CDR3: CASSPSFGRDEQYF
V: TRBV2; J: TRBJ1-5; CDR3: CASSGQRGREKPQHF
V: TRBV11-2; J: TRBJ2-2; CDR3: CASSPIPGRNTGELFF
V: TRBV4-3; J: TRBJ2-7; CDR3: CASSQGQGGTYEQYF
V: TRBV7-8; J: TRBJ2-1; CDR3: CASSLARGAYNEQFF
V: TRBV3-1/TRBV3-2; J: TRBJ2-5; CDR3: CASSQNVAREETQYF
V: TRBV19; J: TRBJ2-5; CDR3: CARTGQETQYF
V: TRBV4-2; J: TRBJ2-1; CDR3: CASSQGSTVRHEQFF
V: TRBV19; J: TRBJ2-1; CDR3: CASSFMWGSPTYNEQFF
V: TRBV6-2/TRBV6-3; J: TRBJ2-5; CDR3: CASSSYRGGGETQYF
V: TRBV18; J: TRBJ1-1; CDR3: CASSPKTRGGTEAFF
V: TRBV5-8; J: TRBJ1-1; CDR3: CASSDPRGDEAFF